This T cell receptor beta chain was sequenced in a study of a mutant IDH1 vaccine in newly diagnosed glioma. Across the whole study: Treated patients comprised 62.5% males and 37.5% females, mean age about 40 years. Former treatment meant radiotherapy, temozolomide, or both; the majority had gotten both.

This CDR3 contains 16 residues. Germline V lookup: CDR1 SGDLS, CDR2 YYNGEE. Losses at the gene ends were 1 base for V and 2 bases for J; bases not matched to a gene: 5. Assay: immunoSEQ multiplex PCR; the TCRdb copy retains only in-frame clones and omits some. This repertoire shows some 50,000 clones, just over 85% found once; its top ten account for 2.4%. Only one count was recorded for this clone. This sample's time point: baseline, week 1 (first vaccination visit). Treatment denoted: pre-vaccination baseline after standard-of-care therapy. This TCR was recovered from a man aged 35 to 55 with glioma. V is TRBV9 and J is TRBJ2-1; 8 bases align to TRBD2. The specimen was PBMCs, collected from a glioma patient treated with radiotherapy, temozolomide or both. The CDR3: CASSVSGLAAYNEQFF. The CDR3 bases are TGTGCCAGCAGCGTATCTGGACTAGCTGCCTACAATGAGCAGTTCTTC.